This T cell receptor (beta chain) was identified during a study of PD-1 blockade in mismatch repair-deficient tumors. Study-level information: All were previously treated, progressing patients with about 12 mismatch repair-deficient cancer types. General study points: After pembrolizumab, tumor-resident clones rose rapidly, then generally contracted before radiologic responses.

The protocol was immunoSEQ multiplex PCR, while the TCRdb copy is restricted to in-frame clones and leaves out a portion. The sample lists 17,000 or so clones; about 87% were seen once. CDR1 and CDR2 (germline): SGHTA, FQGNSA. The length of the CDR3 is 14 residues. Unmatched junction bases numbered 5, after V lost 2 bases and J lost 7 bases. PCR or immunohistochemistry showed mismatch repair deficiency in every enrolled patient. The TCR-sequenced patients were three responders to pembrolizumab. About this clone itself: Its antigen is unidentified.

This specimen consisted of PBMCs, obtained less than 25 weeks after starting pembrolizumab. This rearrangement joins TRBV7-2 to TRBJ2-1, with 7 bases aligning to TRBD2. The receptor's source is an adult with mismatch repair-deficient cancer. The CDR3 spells CASSLPGGRNEQFF. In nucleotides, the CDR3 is TGTGCCAGCAGCTTACCGGGAGGCCGGAATGAGCAGTTCTTC. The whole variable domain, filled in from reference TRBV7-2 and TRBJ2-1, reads GAGVSQSPSNKVTEKGKDVELRCDPISGHTALYWYRQSLGQGLEFLIYFQGNSAPDKSGLPSDRFSAERTGGSVSTLTIQRTQQEDSAVYLCASSLPGGRNEQFFGPGTRLTVL.